A selection of T cell receptor beta chains follows, all from one sample in a study of identical twins. TCRdb passed the 5' RACE reads through MiXCR, listing each CDR3 protein once. The top ten hold 1.5% to 2% of the sample, which has about 690,000 distinct CDR3 sequences, less than 7% seen once. The sample consisted of naive T cells sorted from blood. These receptors came from a young man in good health. Each CDR3 is given with its conserved first and last residue. A D gene is named only where the DNA matches it firmly. The size entry is marked missing in some rows and otherwise reads once, few, many or a size class.

>TRBJ2-7|TRBV30|.|TRBD2
TGTGCCGGCCAGTCGGGGGGGAGCTCCGAGCAGTACTTC
CAGQSGGSSEQYF
>TRBJ2-3|TRBV7-2|many|TRBD2
TGTGCCAGCAGTCCGCGGACTAGTTATACAGATACGCAGTATTTT
CASSPRTSYTDTQYF
>TRBJ2-1|TRBV29-1|many|.
TGCAGCGTTCCCGTGTCTTTCCAGCAGTTCTTC
CSVPVSFQQFF
>TRBJ1-5|TRBV12-3/TRBV12-4|few|.
TGTGCCAGCAGTTTTCAGGGATCACAGCCCCAGCATTTT
CASSFQGSQPQHF
>TRBJ1-1|TRBV25-1|many|.
TGTGCCAGCAGTGAATCGGAGGGTAACACTGAAGCTTTCTTT
CASSESEGNTEAFF
>TRBJ2-3|TRBV15|few|TRBD2
TGTGCCACCAGCAGGGCTCCTACGGCGGGAGGTTCAGATACGCAGTATTTT
CATSRAPTAGGSDTQYF
>TRBJ2-5|TRBV7-9|.|.
TGTGCCAGCAGCTCCCTCCCGGACCGGGAGAGCTGGGAGACCCAGTACTTC
CASSSLPDRESWETQYF
>TRBJ2-5|TRBV7-8|.|.
TGTGCCAGCAGCTTAGGCGACAGGCCCTCGGAGACCCAGTACTTC
CASSLGDRPSETQYF
>TRBJ2-3|TRBV24-1|.|.
TGTGCCACCAGTGTCCACACAGATACGCAGTATTTT
CATSVHTDTQYF
>TRBJ2-2|TRBV12-3/TRBV12-4|many|.
TGTGCCAGCAGGACACTAGAAACCGGGGAGCTGTTTTTT
CASRTLETGELFF
>TRBJ1-1|TRBV7-2|.|TRBD1
TGTGCCAGCAGCTCCTTGACAGGGAGAACTGAAGCTTTCTTT
CASSSLTGRTEAFF
>TRBJ2-5|TRBV28|.|TRBD2
TGTGCCAGCAGTTCCGGGGGGATACAAGAGACCCAGTACTTC
CASSSGGIQETQYF
>TRBJ2-1|TRBV10-3|many|TRBD2
TGTGCCATCAGTGGAAACGGGAGGGCCGGCGAGCAGTTCTTC
CAISGNGRAGEQFF
>TRBJ2-1|TRBV6-5|many|.
TGTGCCAGCAGTTACTCTTCGGGGGCCAATGAGCAGTTCTTC
CASSYSSGANEQFF
>TRBJ2-1|TRBV9|many|TRBD2
TGTGCCAGCGGTATTAGCGGGTCCTACAATGAGCAGTTCTTC
CASGISGSYNEQFF
>TRBJ2-1|TRBV5-1|many|TRBD2
TGCGCCAGCAGCCAGGGACTAGATGGGGGGAATGAGCAGTTCTTC
CASSQGLDGGNEQFF
>TRBJ1-2|TRBV21-1|many|.
TGTGCCAGCAGCAGCCCAGGGGGGGGCTACACCTTC
CASSSPGGGYTF
>TRBJ2-7|TRBV28|.|.
TGTGCCAGCAGTTTGTGGCAGGGAAGCTACGAGCAGTACTTC
CASSLWQGSYEQYF
>TRBJ2-6|TRBV28|few|TRBD1
TGTGCCAGCAGTCTCCGGACAGGGCGAGCTGGGGCCAACGTCCTGACTTTC
CASSLRTGRAGANVLTF
>TRBJ2-1|TRBV5-4|.|.
TGTGCCAGCACCGACTCGACGGGCTACAATGAGCAGTTCTTC
CASTDSTGYNEQFF
>TRBJ2-3|TRBV28|many|.
TGTGCCAGCAGCCCGACCCCCCCCGCGACCATTGCGGAGTATTTT
CASSPTPPATIAEYF
>TRBJ2-1|TRBV6-4|many|TRBD2
TGTGCCAGCAGAGACCTGAATTCACTAGCGAGTTTGTTCTTC
CASRDLNSLASLFF
>TRBJ2-2|TRBV14|.|.
TGTGCCAGCAGCCAAGAGAGGTACACCGGGGAGCTGTTTTTT
CASSQERYTGELFF
>TRBJ2-2|TRBV2|few|.
TGTGCCAGCACCACATACTCAAGCACCGGGGAGCTGTTTTTT
CASTTYSSTGELFF
>TRBJ2-1|TRBV25-1|many|TRBD2
TGTGCCAGCAGGACTAGCGGGAGTTTCCATGAGCAGTTCTTC
CASRTSGSFHEQFF
>TRBJ2-5|TRBV3-1|many|TRBD1
TGCGCCAGCAGCCACAGGGGCGAGGAGACCCAGTACTTC
CASSHRGEETQYF
>TRBJ2-1|TRBV7-2|many|.
TGTGCCAGCAGCTTAGAGATGCGATTACCCTACAATGAGCAGTTCTTC
CASSLEMRLPYNEQFF
>TRBJ1-1|TRBV18|few|.
TGTGCCAGCTCACCACCGCGGGTGAACACTGAAGCTTTCTTT
CASSPPRVNTEAFF
>TRBJ1-5|TRBV6-5|.|TRBD1
TGTGCCAGCAGTTACTCGGCCAGGGGGAAGAATCAGCCCCAGCATTTT
CASSYSARGKNQPQHF
>TRBJ2-3|TRBV5-1|many|.
TGCGCCAGCAGCTTGGCCGGTCGGCAGGGAGTTCTCTCAGATACGCAGTATTTT
CASSLAGRQGVLSDTQYF
>TRBJ2-7|TRBV10-2|.|.
TGCGCCAGCGGGAACGGACTGCTGGAGCAGTACTTC
CASGNGLLEQYF
>TRBJ2-7|TRBV4-1|.|TRBD2
TGCGCCAGCAGCCGTGTACCGGGACTAGCAGTCTACGAGCAGTACTTC
CASSRVPGLAVYEQYF
>TRBJ2-2|TRBV12-3/TRBV12-4|many|.
TGTGCCAGCAGTCCCGAGGGCGGTCTTGGGGAGCTGTTTTTT
CASSPEGGLGELFF
>TRBJ2-3|TRBV27|many|.
TGTGCCAGCAGCTCCGGGCCAAGGCCCTCAGATACGCAGTATTTT
CASSSGPRPSDTQYF
>TRBJ2-2|TRBV4-2|many|.
TGTGCCAGCAGCCAAGATTCGGAACCCACCGGGGAGCTGTTTTTT
CASSQDSEPTGELFF
>TRBJ2-7|TRBV12-3/TRBV12-4|.|.
TGTGCCACCTCGTCGAGTGGCCCCTACGAGCAGTACTTC
CATSSSGPYEQYF
>TRBJ1-1|TRBV12-3/TRBV12-4|many|.
TGTGCCAGCAGTCTCATGCCAGGGACGAACACTGAAGCTTTCTTT
CASSLMPGTNTEAFF
>TRBJ2-3|TRBV11-2|.|TRBD2
TGTGCCAGCAGCGATGAGGCTAGCGGGATCACAGATACGCAGTATTTT
CASSDEASGITDTQYF
>TRBJ2-1|TRBV6-5|.|.
TGTGCCAGCAGTTTAGTAACCACAAACGATGAGCAGTTCTTC
CASSLVTTNDEQFF
>TRBJ2-5|TRBV5-1|many|.
TGCGCCAGCAGCACCCGACCCCTGCAAGAGACCCAGTACTTC
CASSTRPLQETQYF
>TRBJ1-2|TRBV7-9|few|.
TGTGCCAGCAGCCTTTCCGGGGGCTATGGCTACACCTTC
CASSLSGGYGYTF
>TRBJ2-7|TRBV3-1|few|.
TGTGCCAGCAGCCGCGCTCCTCCTCCATACGAGCAGTACTTC
CASSRAPPPYEQYF
>TRBJ1-1|TRBV11-2|many|.
TGTGCCAGCAGCTCAGCAAACATGAACACTGAAGCTTTCTTT
CASSSANMNTEAFF
>TRBJ2-1|TRBV20-1|many|.
TGCAGTGCTAGAGATCAGGGGTACAATGAGCAGTTCTTC
CSARDQGYNEQFF
>TRBJ1-4|TRBV7-9|many|.
TGTGCCAGCACCCGGACAGTTAATGAAAAACTGTTTTTT
CASTRTVNEKLFF
>TRBJ2-1|TRBV7-9|many|.
TGTGCCAGCAGCTTATTAGCGGAGACAGCCTACAATGAGCAGTTCTTC
CASSLLAETAYNEQFF
>TRBJ2-3|TRBV12-5|many|TRBD2
TGTGCTAGTGGTTCCGGGGGGACTAGCGGGACAGATACGCAGTATTTT
CASGSGGTSGTDTQYF
>TRBJ1-5|TRBV20-1|many|.
TGCAGTGCTTGGGACCGAGAGTTAGGGAGCAATCAGCCCCAGCATTTT
CSAWDRELGSNQPQHF
>TRBJ1-5|TRBV5-6|few|.
TGTGCCAGCAGCTTTCAGGGGCGAGAGCCCCAGCATTTT
CASSFQGREPQHF
>TRBJ1-3|TRBV12-3/TRBV12-4|many|.
TGTGCCAGCAGTTTCTCGGGGAGCGCTGGAAACACCATATATTTT
CASSFSGSAGNTIYF
>TRBJ1-2|TRBV12-3/TRBV12-4|.|.
TGTGCCAGCAGCTACGTCCTGGGTGGCTACACCTTC
CASSYVLGGYTF
>TRBJ2-7|TRBV6-5|few|.
TGTGCCAGCTGGTCTGGAACGTACGAGCAGTACTTC
CASWSGTYEQYF
>TRBJ2-1|TRBV11-1|many|TRBD2
TGTGCCAGCAGCCCCCGGCCGCCGGGACTAGCGGGACCGAGAGAGCAGTTCTTC
CASSPRPPGLAGPREQFF
>TRBJ1-4|TRBV20-1|many|TRBD1
TGCAGTGCTAGTTCTCCGGGACAGGATGAAAAACTGTTTTTT
CSASSPGQDEKLFF
>TRBJ2-1|TRBV4-3|many|TRBD2
TGCGCCAGCAGCCAGCGGGAGGGCCAGGTTGAGCAGTTCTTC
CASSQREGQVEQFF
>TRBJ2-1|TRBV25-1|few|TRBD2
TGTGCCAGCAGACTAGCGGGCGACTACAATGAGCAGTTCTTC
CASRLAGDYNEQFF
>TRBJ2-5|TRBV24-1|.|.
TGTGCCACCGGGGGTCCGGGGCCCTTAGAGACCCAGTACTTC
CATGGPGPLETQYF
>TRBJ1-2|TRBV7-8|many|.
TGTGCCAGCAGCTCAAGACTCTATGGCTACACCTTC
CASSSRLYGYTF